Listed below are T cell receptor beta chains from one sample, sequenced in a study of metastatic and nonmetastatic thyroid tumors. TCRdb re-called the PCR reads through MiXCR. The sample yields 25,000 to 40,000 clones, around 7.4% seen once. The sequenced sample consisted of blood. These receptors were taken from a female donor with papillary thyroid cancer or a benign thyroid nodule (not recorded which). Some clones in this sample may be carry-over from other donors' samples. The CDR3 runs from the conserved cysteine through the conserved F or W. The D gene is left open where the match is weak. Clone size is stated in some rows and not others, as once, few, many or a class when expanded.

>few|TRBJ2-1|TRBV12-5|-
TGTGCTAGTGGTTTGTTGAATGAGCAGTTCTTC
CASGLLNEQFF
>many|TRBJ2-2|TRBV5-1|TRBD1
TGCGCCAGCAGCCTACGACAGGGGTTTAACACCGGGGAGCTGTTTTTT
CASSLRQGFNTGELFF
>many|TRBJ2-1|TRBV5-1|TRBD1
TGCGCCAGCAGCTTGACAGGGGGGAACAATGAGCAGTTCTTC
CASSLTGGNNEQFF
>many|TRBJ1-1|TRBV6-1|-
TGTGCCAGCAGTGAACAGCTACTCATGAACACTGAAGCTTTCTTT
CASSEQLLMNTEAFF
>many|TRBJ1-2|TRBV10-2|-
TGCGCCAGCAGTGATCGGGGCGCGGGGTATGGCTACACCTTC
CASSDRGAGYGYTF
>many|TRBJ1-5|TRBV6-2/TRBV6-3|-
TGTGCCAGCACAACCGCCCGGGAGCGGCCCCATTTT
CASTTARERPHF
>many|TRBJ1-1|TRBV19|-
TGTGCCAGTAGTATAACAGGACAGATGAACACTGAAGCTTTCTTT
CASSITGQMNTEAFF
>many|TRBJ2-7|TRBV5-8|-
TGTGCCAGCAGCTTCGACAGAAACTACGAGCAGTACTTC
CASSFDRNYEQYF
>many|TRBJ2-3|TRBV18|-
TGTGCCAGCTCACCCGGAACGATGGATACGCAGTATTTT
CASSPGTMDTQYF
>many|TRBJ1-2|TRBV20-1|TRBD1
TGCAGTGCTAGACCTGGACAGGGGAGGGAGTATGGCTACACCTTC
CSARPGQGREYGYTF
>many|TRBJ1-5|TRBV6-2/TRBV6-3|-
TGTGCCAGCAAGGAGGGATATCAGCCCCAGCATTTT
CASKEGYQPQHF
>many|TRBJ1-2|TRBV6-1|-
TGTGCCAGCAGTCAACAAGCTCGGGGTTCTGGCTACACCTTC
CASSQQARGSGYTF
>many|TRBJ2-1|TRBV28|-
TGTGCCAGCACCCCACCCCGCGACAATCCCTACAATGAGCAGTTCTTC
CASTPPRDNPYNEQFF
>many|TRBJ1-5|TRBV20-1|TRBD1
TGCAGTGCTCAGCAGCAGGGGGAGGTTTATAGCAATCAGCCCCAGCATTTT
CSAQQQGEVYSNQPQHF
>-|TRBJ2-7|TRBV5-1|-
TGCGCCAGCAGTCCACAGGAGCAGGGCGCGTACGAGCAGTACTTT
CASSPQEQGAYEQYF
>few|TRBJ2-6|TRBV28|-
TGTGGGTCTGGGGCCAACGTCCTGACTTTC
CGSGANVLTF
>many|TRBJ1-1|TRBV29-1|-
TGCAGCGTTGTAGCCCCACAGGGAGGCACTGAAGCTTTCTTT
CSVVAPQGGTEAFF
>many|TRBJ2-3|TRBV10-3|TRBD2
TGTGCCATCAGTGATTTCGGACTAGCGGGCACAGATACGCAGTATTTT
CAISDFGLAGTDTQYF
>many|TRBJ2-7|TRBV6-1|-
TGTGCCAGCAGCGACTATGCCTACGAGCAGTACTTC
CASSDYAYEQYF
>many|TRBJ2-3|TRBV20-1|TRBD1
TGCAGTGCTAGAGATCAGGGGGCAGGTGATACGCAGTATTTT
CSARDQGAGDTQYF
>many|TRBJ2-7|TRBV19|TRBD1
TGTGCCAGTAGCAGACAGGGCTACGAGCAGTACTTC
CASSRQGYEQYF
>many|TRBJ2-2|TRBV5-1|TRBD1
TGCGCCAGCAGCATTAGCCCGGGACAGGGGTCCGGGGAGCTGTTTTTT
CASSISPGQGSGELFF
>many|TRBJ1-6|TRBV30|-
TGTGCCTGGAAAATTTCAGGGTTAACGGATAATTCACCCCTCCACTTT
CAWKISGLTDNSPLHF
>many|TRBJ1-5|TRBV28|-
TGTGCCAGCAAACAACTTAGCAATCAGCCCCAGCATTTT
CASKQLSNQPQHF
>many|TRBJ1-1|TRBV28|-
TGTGCCAGCAGTTCGAAGAACACTGAAGCTTTCTTT
CASSSKNTEAFF
>many|TRBJ1-2|TRBV7-9|TRBD1
TGTGCCAGCAGCTCCATGGACAGGGAAAGGGGCTACACCTTC
CASSSMDRERGYTF
>many|TRBJ2-1|TRBV20-1|TRBD1
TGCAGTGCTAGATCGACCAGGACAGGGCTGCTGAATGAGCAGTTCTTC
CSARSTRTGLLNEQFF
>many|TRBJ2-1|TRBV18|TRBD1
TGTGCCAGCTCGCTCGGGACAGGGGGTTACAATGAGCAGTTCTTC
CASSLGTGGYNEQFF
>many|TRBJ2-1|TRBV7-2|-
TGTGCCAGCAGCTTAAGCAGGACAGCGAGGAATGAGCAGTTCTTC
CASSLSRTARNEQFF
>many|TRBJ1-2|TRBV5-1|-
TGCGCCAGCAGCTTGGGCAGGGGAGGCCGTGGCTACACCTTC
CASSLGRGGRGYTF
>many|TRBJ2-3|TRBV5-1|-
TGCGCCAGCAGCTTGGAACAGCAGTCGCAGTATTTT
CASSLEQQSQYF
>many|TRBJ1-4|TRBV6-1|-
TGTGCCAGCAGTCGAGACCCGGGCTCAACTAATGAAAAACTGTTTTTT
CASSRDPGSTNEKLFF
>many|TRBJ2-3|TRBV11-1|TRBD1
TGTGCCAGCAGCTCGGGACAGGCGAGGGGCACAGATACGCAGTATTTT
CASSSGQARGTDTQYF
>few|TRBJ1-2|TRBV6-5|-
TGTGCCAGCAGTTACGTGGGGTCCGGCTACACCTTC
CASSYVGSGYTF
>many|TRBJ2-7|TRBV7-9|TRBD1
TGTGCCAGCAGCGCAACAACCAGGGGGCGAGGCGAGCAGTACTTC
CASSATTRGRGEQYF
>many|TRBJ1-2|TRBV20-1|-
TGCAGTGCTAGTCCGGGGGGGAGCTATGGCTACACCTTC
CSASPGGSYGYTF
>many|TRBJ1-2|TRBV28|-
TGTGCCAGCAATGTAAAGGCATCCGGCTACACCTTC
CASNVKASGYTF
>many|TRBJ2-7|TRBV4-1|TRBD1
TGCGCCAGCAGCCAAGTGGGACAGGGCTACGAGCAGTACTTC
CASSQVGQGYEQYF
>-|TRBJ2-6|TRBV24-1|-
TGTGCCACCAGTGGGTCAGTCATATTCTCTGTGGCCAACGTCCTGACTTTC
CATSGSVIFSVANVLTF
>many|TRBJ1-1|TRBV5-4|-
TGTGCCAGCAGCTTGCGGCCGGGGGTCACTGAAGCTTTCTTT
CASSLRPGVTEAFF
>-|TRBJ1-2|TRBV28|-
TGTGCCAGCACCCAACAGGGACCGCTATATGGCTACACCTTC
CASTQQGPLYGYTF
>-|TRBJ2-7|TRBV20-1|TRBD2
TGCAGTGTCGCGGGAGCCCACGAGCAGTACTTC
CSVAGAHEQYF
>many|TRBJ2-1|TRBV10-1|TRBD2
TGCGCCAGCACCAACCTTGCCCGGACATGGGGGGGAACCTACAATGAGCAGTTCTTC
CASTNLARTWGGTYNEQFF
>many|TRBJ1-1|TRBV28|-
TGTGCCAGCAGTTCGCCGACCACTGAAGCTTTCTTT
CASSSPTTEAFF
>many|TRBJ1-5|TRBV5-8|TRBD1
TGTGCCAGCAGCCAGGACAGGGGTAGCAATCAGCCCCAGCATTTT
CASSQDRGSNQPQHF